The 32 T cell receptor beta chains in this list originate from one sample, sequenced in a study of shared clonotypes between healthy human individuals. The assay was immunoSEQ multiplex PCR, and TCRdb's table has in-frame clones only and misses some. Among more than 2 million clones listed, over 85% were seen once. CD45RO-negative, CCR7-positively selected cells formed the naive CD8 fraction, excluding terminally differentiated effector memory CD45RA+ cells. The specimen was naive CD8+ T cells sorted from blood. Receptors were obtained from a man younger than 35 in good health.

The chain couples TRBV11-2 to TRBJ2-7; 7 nucleotides align to TRBD2. The CDR3 is 14 residues long. In germline, CDR1 is SGHAT, CDR2 FQNNGV. The ends lost 5 bases at V and 5 bases at J; junction bases unmatched: 9. CDR3 sequence (DNA): TGTGCCAGCAGCCCTTGGGGAGGGATGGACGAGCAGTACTTC. This sequence encodes CASSPWGGMDEQYF.

The chain recombines TRBV25-1 with TRBJ1-2; 7 positions match TRBD1. The CDR3 sequence is 17 residues long. Germline loops: CDR1 MGHDK, CDR2 SYGVNS. The junction had 12 bases not matched to a gene; V was cut back by 3 bases and J by 2 bases. CDR3 amino acids: CASSDLAGQERNYGYTF. The CDR3 DNA sequence: TGTGCCAGCAGTGATCTTGCTGGACAGGAACGCAACTATGGCTACACCTTC.

This chain links TRBV29-1 with TRBJ1-2, with TRBD1 matching 7 bases. Germline lookup yields CDR1 SQVTM and CDR2 ANQGSEA. With 7 bases clipped from V and 5 bases from J, the junction kept 10 bases outside the gene matches. This CDR3 contains 13 residues. CDR3 in DNA: TGCAGCGCACGAGCTGAGGGGGCTTATGGCTACACCTTC. Protein: CSARAEGAYGYTF.

The DNA of the CDR3 is TGTGCCAGCAGTCCGACTAGCGGAAGCTCCTACAATGAGCAGTTCTTC. Translation gives CASSPTSGSSYNEQFF. The chain joins TRBV6-6 to TRBJ2-1, with 9 bases identical to TRBD2. CDR1 and CDR2 from the germline V gene are MNHNY and SVGAGI (reference sequence). The V gene end was trimmed by 5 bases and the J gene end by 0 bases; junction bases not matched to a gene: 5. CDR3 length: 16 amino acids.

CDR3 residues: CASSVETGDNEKLFF. The CDR3 DNA reads as TGTGCCAGCAGCGTCGAAACAGGGGATAATGAAAAACTGTTTTTT. This rearrangement joins TRBV9 to TRBJ1-4; 7 bases map to TRBD1. The CDR3 sequence is 15 residues long. After removal of 2 bases from V and 4 bases from J, the junction contained 5 bases not matched to a gene. Germline CDR1 reads SGDLS; CDR2 reads YYNGEE.

J is TRBJ2-1 and V is TRBV6-1; D uncertain. The V gene lost 4 bases and the J gene lost 8 bases, with 12 bases spanning the gap. Germline V gives CDR1 MNHNS, CDR2 SASEGT. This CDR3 contains 13 residues. The DNA for the CDR3 is TGTGCCAGCAGTGTCTTTGTTGGCTATGAGCAGTTCTTC. Translation gives CASSVFVGYEQFF.

The V gene is TRBV4-1, the J gene TRBJ2-7; D unresolved. The germline V and J ends were trimmed by 2 bases and 0 bases, with 11 bases remaining between them. CDR1 is MGHRA and CDR2 is YSYEKL in the germline V gene. The CDR3 contains 15 residues. The CDR3 loop is CASSQTKGLSYEQYF. As DNA, the CDR3 is TGCGCCAGCAGCCAAACCAAGGGCCTCTCCTACGAGCAGTACTTC.

The chain combines TRBV6-1 with TRBJ2-2; 8 bases match TRBD2. Germline-derived CDR1 and CDR2 are MNHNS and SASEGT. The trim removed 4 bases at V and 4 bases at J, leaving 5 bases unmatched. The CDR3 contains 15 residues. The CDR3 region is CASSVLRGVTGELFF. DNA for the CDR3: TGTGCCAGCAGTGTCCTGCGGGGGGTCACCGGGGAGCTGTTTTTT.

CDR3 nucleotides: TGTGCCAGCACCGCCGGGACGGAGAATTCACCCCTCCACTTT. It yields the protein CASTAGTENSPLHF. The V call is TRBV9, the J call TRBJ1-6; the D gene is possibly TRBD1 (5 bases). The ends were cut back, 6 bases at V and 7 bases at J, with 14 bases in the middle. CDR1 and CDR2 (germline): SGDLS, YYNGEE. The CDR3 is 14 residues long.

In its sample, this clone was seen once. The chain is built from TRBV4-3 and TRBJ2-7; the D is unclear. This CDR3 region has 14 residues. Trimming took 0 bases from V and 6 from J, leaving 12 bases between them. The germline V gene has CDR1 LGHNA and CDR2 YSLEER. The CDR3, as DNA: TGCGCCAGCAGCCAAGAGTATCTCTTGGGCGAGCAGTACTTC. Translating gives CASSQEYLLGEQYF.

The CDR3 DNA reads as TGTGCCAGCAGCTTAGCACGGGGGATGGGAAATGAGCAGTTCTTC. Protein sequence: CASSLARGMGNEQFF. The rearrangement joins TRBV7-9 to TRBJ2-1; D is perhaps TRBD2 (6 bases). The CDR3 length is 15 residues. CDR1 and CDR2 (germline): SEHNR, FQNEAQ (reference sequence). The germline V and J ends were trimmed by 0 bases and 7 bases, with 13 bases remaining between them.

In this sample, this clone turned up once. Other DNA sequences in the same sample also yield this CDR3. J is TRBJ2-7 and V is TRBV13; perhaps TRBD1 as D (6 bases). The CDR3 has 13 amino acids. The V and J ends lost 3 bases and 0 bases respectively, with 6 bases between them. Germline lookup yields CDR1 PRHDT and CDR2 FYEKMQ (reference sequence). For the CDR3, the DNA is TGTGCCAGCAGCTTGGGACACTCCTACGAGCAGTACTTC. This encodes CASSLGHSYEQYF.

The chain recombines TRBV6-6 with TRBJ2-5; D gene unclear. The CDR3 runs to 15 residues. Trimming pared 5 bases from V and 4 bases from J, leaving 17 bases between. Germline V CDR1 and CDR2: MNHNY, SVGAGI (reference sequence). In DNA, the CDR3 is TGTGCCAGCAGTCTGGGCGACACCTCCCTAGAGACCCAGTACTTC. Translation gives CASSLGDTSLETQYF.

This clone was detected only once. The genes are TRBV4-1 and TRBJ2-7; D possibly corresponds to TRBD1 (5 bases). The CDR3 length is 15 residues. CDR1 MGHRA and CDR2 YSYEKL come from the germline V gene. V was clipped by 8 bases and J by 1 base, with 18 bases between them. The CDR3 DNA follows: TGCGCCAGCCGCCTCGCACAGGTTGCGTCCTACGAGCAGTACTTC. This translates into CASRLAQVASYEQYF.

The V gene is TRBV11-1, the J gene TRBJ1-2; 7 positions agree with TRBD1. Germline CDR1 and CDR2: SGHAT and FQDESV (reference sequence). The V segment lost 5 bases and the J segment 3 bases; nucleotides outside the gene matches: 6. The CDR3 loop spans 14 amino acids. Here the CDR3 reads CASSQGDTYYGYTF. In DNA, the CDR3 is TGTGCCAGCAGCCAGGGGGACACGTACTATGGCTACACCTTC.

Concerning this clone itself: This specimen includes other DNA sequences encoding the same CDR3. The chain employs TRBV30 and TRBJ1-2, with TRBD1 as a possible D gene (5 bases). The CDR3 length is 15 residues. Trimming cost V 3 bases and J 5 bases, with 19 bases left between them. CDR1 and CDR2 from the germline V gene are GTSNPN and SVGIG (reference sequence). Here the CDR3 reads CAWSLKGIGFYGYTF. CDR3 bases: TGTGCCTGGAGCTTAAAGGGGATAGGTTTTTATGGCTACACCTTC.

The CDR3: CAISGEDRGWNTGELFF. CDR3 DNA: TGTGCCATCAGCGGAGAAGACAGGGGCTGGAACACCGGGGAGCTGTTTTTT. The gene calls are TRBV10-3 and TRBJ2-2; 8 nucleotides match TRBD1. Per the germline V gene, CDR1 is ENHRY and CDR2 is SYGVKD. Unmatched junction bases numbered 10, after V lost 6 bases and J lost 1 base. The CDR3 consists of 17 residues.

The chain has TRBV4-2 and TRBJ2-7; D gene ambiguous. V lost 4 bases and J 7 bases, leaving 17 bases between the germline ends. In germline, CDR1 is LGHNA, CDR2 YNFKEQ. The CDR3 has 14 amino acids. DNA for the CDR3: TGTGCCAGCAGCCCGTGGACGGAATACGGGGAGCAGTACTTC. It yields the protein CASSPWTEYGEQYF.

The V gene is TRBV9, the J gene TRBJ2-5; 7 positions agree with TRBD2. The V gene's germline CDR1 is SGDLS and CDR2 YYNGEE. The V and J ends lost 3 bases and 2 bases, in that order; junction bases with no gene match: 4. The length of the CDR3 is 14 residues. Here the CDR3 reads CASSERGSQETQYF. The CDR3 bases are TGTGCCAGCAGCGAGCGGGGCTCACAAGAGACCCAGTACTTC.

The chain is built from TRBV4-2 and TRBJ1-4, with D maybe TRBD1 (6 bases). Trimming took off 0 bases at V and 1 base at J, with 6 bases between the two ends. The CDR3 contains 15 residues. Germline V gene lookup returns CDR1 LGHNA and CDR2 YNFKEQ. CDR3 coding DNA: TGTGCCAGCAGCCAAGACAGGGGAACTAATGAAAAACTGTTTTTT. Protein: CASSQDRGTNEKLFF.

This clone was counted a few times. The rearrangement uses TRBV30 and TRBJ2-7, with D possibly TRBD1 on 6 matching bases. This CDR3 has 14 residues. The germline gives CDR1 GTSNPN, CDR2 SVGIG (reference sequence). Trimming shortened V by 5 bases and J by 5 bases, and 19 bases separated the two germline ends. CDR3 amino acids: CAWDAGVSGDEQYF. DNA for the CDR3: TGTGCCTGGGACGCAGGGGTATCCGGCGACGAGCAGTACTTC. The whole variable domain, filled in from reference TRBV30 and TRBJ2-7, reads SQTIHQWPATLVQPVGSPLSLECTVEGTSNPNLYWYRQAAGRGLQLLFYSVGIGQISSEVPQNLSASRPQDRQFILSSKKLLLSDSGFYLCAWDAGVSGDEQYFGPGTRLTVT.

The rearrangement joins TRBV5-6 to TRBJ2-7, with D unclear. The CDR3 runs 14 residues. V lost 4 bases to trimming and J lost 2 bases, with 13 bases between them. Germline CDR1 reads SGHDT; CDR2 reads YYEEEE. The CDR3 DNA follows: TGTGCCAGCAGCGACCCAGGACCACCCTACGAGCAGTACTTC. It specifies CASSDPGPPYEQYF.

This sequence joins TRBV6-6 and TRBJ2-5, with 8 bases matching TRBD2. V dropped 10 bases and J dropped 0; count of bases not matched to a gene: 7. In germline, CDR1 is MNHNY, CDR2 SVGAGI (reference sequence). The length of the CDR3 is 14 residues. In nucleotides, the CDR3 is TGTGCCATCGATAGCGGGAAGTACCAAGAGACCCAGTACTTC. Protein: CAIDSGKYQETQYF.

The rearrangement uses TRBV6-5 and TRBJ2-2; D may be TRBD1 or TRBD2 (5 bases each). Germline CDR1 reads MNHEY; CDR2 reads SVGAGI. The length of the CDR3 is 15 residues. V was clipped by 2 bases and J by 7 bases, with 14 bases between them. CDR3 bases: TGTGCCAGCAGTTACGGGGGAGACTTAGGCGGGGAGCTGTTTTTT. It encodes CASSYGGDLGGELFF.

The J gene is TRBJ2-2, the V gene TRBV9, with 7 bases matching TRBD2. Germline CDR1 is SGDLS and CDR2 is YYNGEE. The CDR3 runs 13 residues. The V segment lost 3 bases and the J segment 6 bases; nucleotides outside the gene matches: 2. CDR3 sequence (DNA): TGTGCCAGCAGCGCCCTAGCGGCCGGGGAGCTGTTTTTT. Residues: CASSALAAGELFF.

This clone was seen once. The chain has TRBV5-6 and TRBJ2-5, with TRBD2 matching over 7 bases. The CDR3 is made up of 13 amino acids. Per the germline V gene, CDR1 is SGHDT and CDR2 is YYEEEE. Trimming removed 6 bases from V and 5 bases from J; junction bases left unmatched: 7. The CDR3 sequence is CASNTAGWETQYF. DNA of the CDR3: TGTGCCAGCAACACAGCGGGGTGGGAGACCCAGTACTTC.

This chain uses TRBV5-6 with TRBJ1-6; D not certain. Germline V lookup: CDR1 SGHDT, CDR2 YYEEEE. This CDR3 comprises 13 residues. V was shortened by 4 bases and J by 8 bases, with 10 bases between the two germline ends. The CDR3 loop is CASSTGMYSPLHF. DNA of the CDR3: TGTGCCAGCAGCACGGGCATGTATTCACCCCTCCACTTT.

This rearrangement joins TRBV2 to TRBJ2-2; D is possibly TRBD2 (5 bases). The CDR3 is 15 amino acids. The germline V gene has CDR1 SNHLY and CDR2 FYNNEI. Trimming shortened V by 11 bases and J by 4 bases, and 20 bases separated the two germline ends. In DNA form, the CDR3 reads TGTGCCGCGAGTCGTCTAGAGGGAAGCACCGGGGAGCTGTTTTTT. Translating it yields CAASRLEGSTGELFF.

This chain uses TRBV18 with TRBJ1-2; 12 nucleotides line up with TRBD1. With 6 bases clipped from V and 4 bases from J, the junction kept 9 bases outside the gene matches. This CDR3 is built from 16 residues. Germline V gives CDR1 KGHSH, CDR2 LQKENI. The CDR3 nucleotides read TGTGCCAGCTCCCCTAACCGGGACAGGGGGCCCTATGGCTACACCTTC. This translates into CASSPNRDRGPYGYTF.

The genes are TRBV6-5 and TRBJ2-4, with 13 positions matching TRBD2. The CDR3 contains 16 residues. V dropped 4 bases and J dropped 7; count of bases not matched to a gene: 7. Germline V gives CDR1 MNHEY, CDR2 SVGAGI. In DNA, the CDR3 is TGTGCCAGCAGTTCCGGACTAGCGGGGGTCGGCAACATTCAGTACTTC. As protein: CASSSGLAGVGNIQYF.

V is TRBV7-8 and J is TRBJ2-7; either TRBD1 or TRBD2 may supply D (5 bases each). The CDR3 covers 21 residues. Looked up from germline, CDR1 is SGHVS and CDR2 is FQNEAQ. V lost 0 bases and J 3 bases, leaving 30 bases between the germline ends. The CDR3 reads CASSLALTSGRTPLQVYEQYF. The CDR3 coding sequence is TGTGCCAGCAGCTTAGCGTTAACTTCGGGGCGAACCCCACTTCAAGTCTACGAGCAGTACTTC.

The chain has TRBV28 and TRBJ2-7, with D uncertain. With 1 base removed from V and 1 base from J, the gap between germline ends came to 11 bases. In germline, CDR1 is MDHEN, CDR2 SYDVKM. The CDR3 extends over 15 amino acids. The CDR3 region has the DNA TGTGCCAGCAGTTTATCCACCGTTTATTCCTACGAGCAGTACTTC. Its protein is CASSLSTVYSYEQYF.